The 11 T cell receptor beta chains below were found in one sample sequenced in a study of brain T cells in children with intractable seizures. Libraries were prepared by immunoSEQ multiplex PCR; TCRdb keeps only in-frame clonotypes and omits some of them. Of approximately 330,000 clones detected, 93% appear once; the ten largest clones hold 5% to 7%. This sample's time point: blood from clinic visit 5 months post-surgery; TSC patient then seizure free. This sample comprised peripheral blood, obtained 5 to 6 months after surgery. The receptors come from a boy under two years old with tuberous sclerosis and intractable seizures.

CDR3 loop: CAWRGGSSYNSPLHF. The CDR3 DNA reads TGTGCCTGGAGGGGAGGGAGCTCCTATAATTCACCCCTCCACTTT. The chain combines TRBV30 with TRBJ1-6; D is ambiguous. V was pared by 3 bases and J by 0 bases, with 9 bases between. The CDR3 is 15 amino acids. The germline V gene encodes CDR1 GTSNPN and CDR2 SVGIG (reference sequence).

CDR3 amino acids: CAISDEGRRGGYTF. The CDR3 coding sequence is TGTGCCATCAGTGACGAGGGACGGCGGGGAGGCTACACCTTC. This sequence joins TRBV10-3 and TRBJ1-2, with D possibly TRBD1 on 5 matching bases. The CDR3 runs to 14 residues. Trimming cost V 3 bases and J 8 bases, with 16 bases left between them. Germline loops: CDR1 ENHRY, CDR2 SYGVKD.

The genes are TRBV11-2 and TRBJ2-7, with a weak D call TRBD2 (7 bases). The CDR3 is made up of 17 amino acids. V was clipped by 2 bases and J by 3 bases, with 20 bases between them. Germline CDR1 reads SGHAT; CDR2 reads FQNNGV. CDR3 amino acids: CASSLIGGARAHYEQYF. CDR3 bases: TGTGCCAGCAGCTTAATTGGGGGGGCTCGAGCCCACTACGAGCAGTACTTC.

This clone was counted only a few times. The chain combines TRBV4-2 with TRBJ1-2; a weak D match, TRBD1 (6 bases). Germline lookup yields CDR1 LGHNA and CDR2 YNFKEQ. The CDR3 spans 16 residues. Trimming took off 0 bases at V and 5 bases at J, with 16 bases between the two ends. The CDR3 DNA is TGTGCCAGCAGCCAAGAGACAAGGGGGGAATGGTATGGCTACACCTTC. Translated: CASSQETRGEWYGYTF.

The table lists this clone with a few counts. The V and J genes are TRBV11-2 and TRBJ1-3; 9 bases line up with TRBD1. Looked up from germline, CDR1 is SGHAT and CDR2 is FQNNGV. The CDR3 consists of 17 residues. J was trimmed by 0 bases and V by 6 bases; bases with no gene match: 9. This CDR3 is CASSQTTGGNSGNTIYF. The CDR3 coding sequence is TGTGCCAGCAGTCAAACTACAGGGGGCAACTCTGGAAACACCATATATTTT.

CDR3 in amino acids: CASTLLWGYTEAFF. The CDR3 region has the DNA TGTGCCAGCACCCTGCTCTGGGGGTACACTGAAGCTTTCTTT. The chain carries TRBV7-2 and TRBJ1-1; D may be TRBD1 (5 bases). CDR3 size: 14 residues. V lost 7 bases, J lost 3 bases, and 15 bases lay in between. Looked up from germline, CDR1 is SGHTA and CDR2 is FQGNSA.

The chain joins TRBV7-8 to TRBJ1-5; unclear D gene. This CDR3 region has 17 residues. The V and J ends lost 5 bases and 0 bases respectively, with 17 bases between them. CDR1 is SGHVS and CDR2 is FQNEAQ in the germline V gene. The CDR3 protein is CASSPPRSHYSNQPQHF. The CDR3 coding sequence is TGTGCCAGCAGCCCCCCGAGGTCGCATTATAGCAATCAGCCCCAGCATTTT.

The chain has TRBV3-1 (or the pseudogene TRBV3-2) and TRBJ1-2, with 7 bases that match TRBD1. The CDR3 spans 13 residues. Germline V gives CDR1 LGHDT, CDR2 YNNKEL (reference sequence). J gave up 7 bases and V 2 bases, and 4 bases lay outside the gene matches. CDR3 loop: CASSQRGPPGYTF. CDR3 coding DNA: TGTGCCAGCAGCCAAAGGGGGCCTCCTGGCTACACCTTC.

This rearrangement joins TRBV6-5 to TRBJ1-3, with no clear D. CDR1 and CDR2 from the germline V gene are MNHEY and SVGAGI. Trimming took 5 bases from V and 0 from J, leaving 11 bases between them. The CDR3 is 15 amino acids. CDR3 region: CASSKRPNSGNTIYF. The CDR3 DNA is TGTGCCAGCAGTAAACGACCGAACTCTGGAAACACCATATATTTT.

This chain uses TRBV4-2 with TRBJ2-5, with D hard to call. The CDR3 extends over 13 amino acids. CDR1 is LGHNA and CDR2 is YNFKEQ in the germline V gene. Trimming stripped 2 bases from V and 5 bases from J, with 9 bases between. The CDR3 coding sequence is TGTGCCAGCAGCCAAACCCTTGTGGAGACCCAGTACTTC. This codes for CASSQTLVETQYF.

This clone was observed once. The rearrangement links TRBV7-3 to TRBJ2-1, with TRBD2 as a possible D gene (5 bases). This CDR3 region has 12 residues. Germline lookup yields CDR1 SGHTA and CDR2 FQGTGA. Deletions cut 5 bases from V and 5 bases from J, with 7 bases between. Here the CDR3 reads CASSRGNNEQFF. The CDR3 bases are TGTGCCAGCAGCCGGGGAAACAATGAGCAGTTCTTC.